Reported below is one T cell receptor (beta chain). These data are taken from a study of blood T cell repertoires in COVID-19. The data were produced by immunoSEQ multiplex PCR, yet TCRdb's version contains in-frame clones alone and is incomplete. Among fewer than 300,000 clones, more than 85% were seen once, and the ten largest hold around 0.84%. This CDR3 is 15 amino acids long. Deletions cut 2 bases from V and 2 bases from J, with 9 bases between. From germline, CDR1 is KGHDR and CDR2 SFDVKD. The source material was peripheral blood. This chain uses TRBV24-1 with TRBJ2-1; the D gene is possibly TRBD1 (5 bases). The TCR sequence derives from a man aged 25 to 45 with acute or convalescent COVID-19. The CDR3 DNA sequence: TGTGCCACCAGTGATTCGGCAGGGACCTACAATGAGCAGTTCTTC. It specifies CATSDSAGTYNEQFF.